The T cell receptor (beta chain) under discussion was sequenced for a study of cytomegalovirus exposure and HLA in healthy donors. Study-wide results and caveats: Clusters of TCRs from the first cohort tended to co-occur in the 90 to 150 validation repertoires (as a later analysis found). Among TCR beta chains, those listed as cytomegalovirus-associated numbered over 150.

With regard to this clone: Its target is not known.

CDR1 and CDR2 (germline): LNHNV, YYDKDF (reference sequence). Trimming cost V 1 base and J 2 bases; bases outside gene matches: 4. The CDR3 consists of 15 residues. Measured with immunoSEQ multiplex PCR; TCRdb has only the in-frame clones, and not every one. The sample yields around 150,000 clones, 85% to 90% seen once. V is TRBV15 and J is TRBJ2-7; 8 bases align to TRBD1. The sequenced sample was PBMCs. The TCR was taken from a woman younger than 35 in good health and CMV-seropositive. CDR3 nucleotides: TGTGCCACCAGCAGAGGGACAGGGACCACCTACGAGCAGTACTTC. Residues: CATSRGTGTTYEQYF.